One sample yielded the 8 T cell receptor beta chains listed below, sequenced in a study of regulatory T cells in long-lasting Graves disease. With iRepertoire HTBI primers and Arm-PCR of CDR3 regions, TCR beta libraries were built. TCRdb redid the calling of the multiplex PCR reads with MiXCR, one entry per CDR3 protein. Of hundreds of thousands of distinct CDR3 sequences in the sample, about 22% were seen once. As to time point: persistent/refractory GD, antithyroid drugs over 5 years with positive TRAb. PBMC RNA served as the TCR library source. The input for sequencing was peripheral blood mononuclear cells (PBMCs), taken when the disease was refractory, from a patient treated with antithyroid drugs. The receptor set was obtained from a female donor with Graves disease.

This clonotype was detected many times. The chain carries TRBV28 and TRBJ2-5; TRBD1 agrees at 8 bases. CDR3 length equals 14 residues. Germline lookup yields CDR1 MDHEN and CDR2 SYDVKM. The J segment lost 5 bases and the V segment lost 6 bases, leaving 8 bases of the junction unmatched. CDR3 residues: CASRTTGAGETQYF. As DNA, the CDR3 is TGTGCCAGCAGAACGACAGGGGCTGGGGAGACCCAGTACTTC.

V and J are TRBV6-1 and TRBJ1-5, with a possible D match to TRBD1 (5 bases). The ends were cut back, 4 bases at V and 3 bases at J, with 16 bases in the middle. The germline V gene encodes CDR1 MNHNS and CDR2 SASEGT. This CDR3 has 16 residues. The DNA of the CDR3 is TGTGCCAGCAGTGCCTACCGGGGGAATCTCAATCAGCCCCAGCATTTT. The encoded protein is CASSAYRGNLNQPQHF.

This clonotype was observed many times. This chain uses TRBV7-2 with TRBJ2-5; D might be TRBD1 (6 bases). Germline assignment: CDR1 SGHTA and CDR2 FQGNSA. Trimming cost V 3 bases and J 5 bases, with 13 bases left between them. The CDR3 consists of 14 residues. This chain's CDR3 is CASSFQGSGETQYF. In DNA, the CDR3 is TGTGCCAGCAGCTTTCAGGGGAGTGGGGAGACCCAGTACTTC.

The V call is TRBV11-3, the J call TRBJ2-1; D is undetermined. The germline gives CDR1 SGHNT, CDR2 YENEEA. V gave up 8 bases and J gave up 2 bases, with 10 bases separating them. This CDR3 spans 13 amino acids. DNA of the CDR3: TGTGCCAGCGGACGGGCGCCCTACAATGAGCAGTTCTTC. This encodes CASGRAPYNEQFF.

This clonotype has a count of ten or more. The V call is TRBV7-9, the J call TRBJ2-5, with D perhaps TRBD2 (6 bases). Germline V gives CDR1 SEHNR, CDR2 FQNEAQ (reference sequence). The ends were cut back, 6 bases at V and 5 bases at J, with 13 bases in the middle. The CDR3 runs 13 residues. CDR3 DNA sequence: TGTGCCAGCAGAGGCCAGGCGGGGGAGACCCAGTACTTC. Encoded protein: CASRGQAGETQYF.

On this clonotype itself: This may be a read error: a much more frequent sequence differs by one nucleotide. The CDR3 DNA reads TGTGCCCGCAGCCCCGGGCCTTCAACTAATGAAAAACTGTTTTTT. It specifies CARSPGPSTNEKLFF. This chain connects TRBV13 to TRBJ1-4; D not certain. Germline CDR1 and CDR2: PRHDT and FYEKMQ (reference sequence). The CDR3 has 15 residues.

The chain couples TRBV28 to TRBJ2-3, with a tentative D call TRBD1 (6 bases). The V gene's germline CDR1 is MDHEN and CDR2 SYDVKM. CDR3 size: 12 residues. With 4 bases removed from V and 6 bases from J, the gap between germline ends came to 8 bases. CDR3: CASSSGVDTQYF. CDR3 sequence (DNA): TGTGCCAGCAGTTCAGGGGTGGATACGCAGTATTTT.

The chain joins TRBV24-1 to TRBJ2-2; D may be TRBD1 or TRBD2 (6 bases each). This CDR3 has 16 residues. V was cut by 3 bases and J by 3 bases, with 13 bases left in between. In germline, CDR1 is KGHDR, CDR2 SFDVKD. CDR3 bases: TGTGCCACCAGTGATCCGGGGGCGCCCGACACCGGGGAGCTGTTTTTT. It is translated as CATSDPGAPDTGELFF.